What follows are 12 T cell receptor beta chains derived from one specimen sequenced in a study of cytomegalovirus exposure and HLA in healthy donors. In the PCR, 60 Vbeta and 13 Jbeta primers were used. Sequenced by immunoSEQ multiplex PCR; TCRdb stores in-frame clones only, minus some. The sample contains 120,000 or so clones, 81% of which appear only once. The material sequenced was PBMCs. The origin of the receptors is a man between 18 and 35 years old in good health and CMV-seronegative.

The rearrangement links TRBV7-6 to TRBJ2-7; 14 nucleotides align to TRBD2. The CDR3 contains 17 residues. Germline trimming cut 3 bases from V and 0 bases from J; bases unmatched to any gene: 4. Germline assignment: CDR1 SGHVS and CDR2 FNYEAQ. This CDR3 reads CASSFGTSGGLSYEQYF. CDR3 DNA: TGTGCCAGCAGCTTCGGGACTAGCGGGGGCCTCTCCTACGAGCAGTACTTC.

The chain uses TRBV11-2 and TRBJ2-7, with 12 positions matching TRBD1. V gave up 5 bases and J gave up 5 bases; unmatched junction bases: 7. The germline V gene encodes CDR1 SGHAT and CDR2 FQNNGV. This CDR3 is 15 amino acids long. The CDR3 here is CASSAAGTGGNEQYF. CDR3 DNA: TGTGCCAGCAGCGCTGCCGGGACAGGGGGCAACGAGCAGTACTTC.

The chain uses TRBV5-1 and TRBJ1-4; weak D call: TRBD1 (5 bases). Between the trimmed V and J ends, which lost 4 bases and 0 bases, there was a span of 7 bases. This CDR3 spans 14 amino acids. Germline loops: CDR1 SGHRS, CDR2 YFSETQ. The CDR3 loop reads CASSPTATNEKLFF. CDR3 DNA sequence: TGCGCCAGCAGCCCGACAGCAACTAATGAAAAACTGTTTTTT.

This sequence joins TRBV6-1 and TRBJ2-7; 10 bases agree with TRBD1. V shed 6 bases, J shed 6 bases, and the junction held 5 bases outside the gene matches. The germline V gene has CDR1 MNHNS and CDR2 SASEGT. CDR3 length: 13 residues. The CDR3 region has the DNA TGTGCCAGCAGGGGACAGGGGACGTGCGAGCAGTACTTC. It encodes CASRGQGTCEQYF.

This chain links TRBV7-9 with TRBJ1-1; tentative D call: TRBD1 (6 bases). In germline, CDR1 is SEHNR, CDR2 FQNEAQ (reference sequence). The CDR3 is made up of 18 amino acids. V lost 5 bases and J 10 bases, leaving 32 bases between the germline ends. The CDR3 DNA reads TGTGCCAGCAGCCGATCCCAACCGGGACAAAGTGAGTTCTGGCGAGCTTTCTTT. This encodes CASSRSQPGQSEFWRAFF.

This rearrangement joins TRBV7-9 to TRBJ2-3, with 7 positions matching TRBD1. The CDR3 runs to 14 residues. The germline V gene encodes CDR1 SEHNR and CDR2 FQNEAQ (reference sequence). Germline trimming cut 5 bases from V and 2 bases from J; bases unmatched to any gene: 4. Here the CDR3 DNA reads TGTGCCAGCAGCCGACAGGGATCCACAGATACGCAGTATTTT. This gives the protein CASSRQGSTDTQYF.

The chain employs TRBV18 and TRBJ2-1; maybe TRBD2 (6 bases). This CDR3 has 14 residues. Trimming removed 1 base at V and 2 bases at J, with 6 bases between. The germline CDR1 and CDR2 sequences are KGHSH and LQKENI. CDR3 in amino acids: CASSPRGAYNEQFF. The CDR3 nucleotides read TGTGCCAGCTCACCACGGGGGGCCTACAATGAGCAGTTCTTC.

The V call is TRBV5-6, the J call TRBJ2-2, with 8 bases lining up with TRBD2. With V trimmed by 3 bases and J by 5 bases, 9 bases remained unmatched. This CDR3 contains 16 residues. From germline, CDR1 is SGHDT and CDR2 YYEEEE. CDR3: CASSSTRGGSTGELFF. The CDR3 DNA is TGTGCCAGCAGCTCTACACGGGGGGGGAGTACCGGGGAGCTGTTTTTT.

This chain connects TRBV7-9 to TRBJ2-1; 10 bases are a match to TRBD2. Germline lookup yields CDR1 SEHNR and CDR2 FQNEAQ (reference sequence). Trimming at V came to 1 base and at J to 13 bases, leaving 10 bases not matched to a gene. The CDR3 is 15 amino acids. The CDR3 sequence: CASSLVAGGLFNQFF. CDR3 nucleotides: TGTGCCAGCAGCTTAGTAGCGGGGGGTCTCTTTAATCAGTTCTTC.

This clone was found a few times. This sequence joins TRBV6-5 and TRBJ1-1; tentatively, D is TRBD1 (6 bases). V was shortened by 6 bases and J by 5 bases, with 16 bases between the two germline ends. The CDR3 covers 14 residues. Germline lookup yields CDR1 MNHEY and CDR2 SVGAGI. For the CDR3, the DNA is TGTGCCAGCAGATCTCGGGGGGCCGGAACTGAAGCTTTCTTT. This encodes CASRSRGAGTEAFF.

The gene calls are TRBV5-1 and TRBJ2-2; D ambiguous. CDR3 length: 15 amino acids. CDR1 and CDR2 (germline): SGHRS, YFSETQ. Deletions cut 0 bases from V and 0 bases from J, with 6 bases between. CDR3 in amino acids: CASSLVQPNTGELFF. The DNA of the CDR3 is TGCGCCAGCAGCTTGGTACAGCCGAACACCGGGGAGCTGTTTTTT.

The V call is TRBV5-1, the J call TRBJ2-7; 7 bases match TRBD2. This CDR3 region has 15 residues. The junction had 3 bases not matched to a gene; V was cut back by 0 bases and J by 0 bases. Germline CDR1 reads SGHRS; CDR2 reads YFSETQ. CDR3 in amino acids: CASSLVGGDSYEQYF. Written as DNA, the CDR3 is TGCGCCAGCAGCTTGGTGGGAGGGGACTCCTACGAGCAGTACTTC.